Following are 3 T cell receptor beta chains from one sample sequenced in a study of cytomegalovirus exposure and HLA in healthy donors. Amplification used 60 Vbeta primers and 13 Jbeta primers. The data were produced by immunoSEQ multiplex PCR, yet TCRdb's version contains in-frame clones alone and is incomplete. This table has about 130,000 clones, about 82% appearing once. The sequenced sample consisted of PBMCs. The source is a boy between 10 and 17 years old in good health and CMV-seronegative.

The chain links TRBV15 to TRBJ1-2; D remains unclear. V dropped 3 bases and J dropped 8 bases, with 19 bases sitting between them. Germline assignment: CDR1 LNHNV and CDR2 YYDKDF (reference sequence). This CDR3 is built from 15 residues. This CDR3 reads CATSRGAVLSGGYTF. Written as DNA, the CDR3 is TGTGCCACCAGCAGGGGCGCCGTTCTGAGTGGAGGCTACACCTTC.

With respect to this clone: The same CDR3 arises from other DNA sequences in this sample as well. This chain uses TRBV29-1 with TRBJ2-1; a weak D match, TRBD2 (6 bases). This CDR3 comprises 14 residues. Deletions cut 7 bases from V and 0 bases from J, with 13 bases between. Germline CDR1 and CDR2: SQVTM and ANQGSEA. CDR3: CSGGGGTSYNEQFF. The CDR3 coding sequence is TGCAGCGGTGGGGGAGGTACCTCCTACAATGAGCAGTTCTTC.

Notes on this clone: Since the CDR3 does not end with the conserved phenylalanine or tryptophan, this likely comes from a read error. This rearrangement joins TRBV20-1 to TRBJ2-3; D is unresolved. V lost 6 bases and J lost 3, with 7 bases in between. Germline V lookup: CDR1 DFQATT, CDR2 SNEGSKA (reference sequence). The CDR3 spans 11 residues. The CDR3 protein is CSAALTDTQYV. The CDR3 DNA reads TGCAGTGCAGCATTGACAGATACGCAGTATGTT.